The rows below give T cell receptor beta chains drawn from one sample of a study of blood T cell repertoires in COVID-19. Here immunoSEQ multiplex PCR was the method, and the copy in TCRdb shows in-frame clones only, minus some. This table has hundreds of thousands of clones, roughly nine tenths appearing once. Sequencing was done on a sample of peripheral blood. These receptors came from a woman in her forties or fifties with acute or convalescent COVID-19. CDR3s include the opening cysteine and the closing phenylalanine or tryptophan. The order of the fields is J gene, D gene, V gene, clone size, CDR3 DNA, CDR3 protein. A D gene is named only where the DNA matches it firmly. Size is omitted from some rows. Given values are once, few, many or a class for expanded clones.

j_call: TRBJ2-5
d_call: TRBD2
v_call: TRBV5-1
clone_size: NA
cdr3_nt: TGCGCCAGCAGATCCCCGGTCTACAGGGCCAGCGGGGGCCCTTCTCAAGAGACCCAGTACTTC
cdr3_aa: CASRSPVYRASGGPSQETQYF

j_call: TRBJ2-7
d_call: TRBD2
v_call: TRBV5-1
clone_size: once
cdr3_nt: TGCGCCAGCAGCTCCAGGACTAGCCCTCCTGACGAGCAGTACTTC
cdr3_aa: CASSSRTSPPDEQYF

j_call: TRBJ1-4
d_call: TRBD1
v_call: TRBV5-1
clone_size: NA
cdr3_nt: TGCGCCAGCAGCCCGACGGGGACAGCAGGGGAAAAACTGTTTTTT
cdr3_aa: CASSPTGTAGEKLFF

j_call: TRBJ2-3
d_call: NA
v_call: TRBV7-2
clone_size: NA
cdr3_nt: TGTGCCAGCAGCTTAGATCTAGCCTCAGATACGCAGTATTTT
cdr3_aa: CASSLDLASDTQYF

j_call: TRBJ1-1
d_call: TRBD1
v_call: TRBV5-6
clone_size: NA
cdr3_nt: TGTGCCAGCAGCCGAAACAGGGGGGGCCATGTTAAAGCTTTCTTT
cdr3_aa: CASSRNRGGHVKAFF

j_call: TRBJ2-5
d_call: TRBD2
v_call: TRBV10-2
clone_size: NA
cdr3_nt: TGCGCCAGCAGTGTGAAACGGGGGGACCCCCAAGAGACCCAGTACTTC
cdr3_aa: CASSVKRGDPQETQYF

j_call: TRBJ1-5
d_call: TRBD1
v_call: TRBV10-2
clone_size: NA
cdr3_nt: TGCGCCAGCAGTGAGTGGACAGGGGGGAATCAGCCCCAGCATTTT
cdr3_aa: CASSEWTGGNQPQHF

j_call: TRBJ2-5
d_call: TRBD2
v_call: TRBV7-2
clone_size: NA
cdr3_nt: TGTGCCAGCAGCCTCCGACTAGCGGGGGGCCGAGAGACCCAGTACTTC
cdr3_aa: CASSLRLAGGRETQYF

j_call: TRBJ2-7
d_call: TRBD1
v_call: TRBV6-5
clone_size: NA
cdr3_nt: TGTGCCAGCAGTTCCGGGACAGGGCATGGCGAGCAGTACTTC
cdr3_aa: CASSSGTGHGEQYF

j_call: TRBJ1-3
d_call: TRBD1
v_call: TRBV6-5
clone_size: NA
cdr3_nt: TGTGCCAGCACGGAGGGACAGTACTCTGGAAACACCATATATTTT
cdr3_aa: CASTEGQYSGNTIYF

j_call: TRBJ2-3
d_call: TRBD2
v_call: TRBV5-1
clone_size: once
cdr3_nt: TGCGCCAGCAGACGGTTGGCTAGCGGGGGGGCCGCAGATACGCAGTATTTT
cdr3_aa: CASRRLASGGAADTQYF

j_call: TRBJ1-3
d_call: NA
v_call: TRBV5-4
clone_size: NA
cdr3_nt: TGTGCCAGCAGCTTGGGGCCGCCGGGGGGAAACACCATATATTTT
cdr3_aa: CASSLGPPGGNTIYF

j_call: TRBJ1-2
d_call: NA
v_call: TRBV5-1
clone_size: NA
cdr3_nt: TGCGCCAGCAGCTTGGACAGGGCTAACTATGGCTACACCTTC
cdr3_aa: CASSLDRANYGYTF

j_call: TRBJ2-3
d_call: NA
v_call: TRBV5-6
clone_size: NA
cdr3_nt: TGTGCCAGCAGCTTGGGACAGGTGTTCACAGATACGCAGTATTTT
cdr3_aa: CASSLGQVFTDTQYF

j_call: TRBJ2-1
d_call: NA
v_call: TRBV9
clone_size: NA
cdr3_nt: TGTGCCAGCAGCACCTACGGGAATGAGCAGTTCTTC
cdr3_aa: CASSTYGNEQFF

j_call: TRBJ1-5
d_call: NA
v_call: TRBV19
clone_size: NA
cdr3_nt: TGTGCCAGTAGTTTACAGGGTCTGAGCAATCAGCCCCAGCATTTT
cdr3_aa: CASSLQGLSNQPQHF

j_call: TRBJ1-1
d_call: NA
v_call: TRBV29-1
clone_size: NA
cdr3_nt: TGCAGCGGCCTCTCGTGGGGCTTTGAAGCTTTCTTT
cdr3_aa: CSGLSWGFEAFF

j_call: TRBJ2-5
d_call: NA
v_call: TRBV24-1
clone_size: NA
cdr3_nt: TGTGCCACCAGTGATTTGAGGGGGTACCAAGAGACCCAGTACTTC
cdr3_aa: CATSDLRGYQETQYF

j_call: TRBJ1-4
d_call: NA
v_call: TRBV3-1/TRBV3-2
clone_size: NA
cdr3_nt: TGTGCCAGCGCATTGAGACAGAGAAATGAAAAACTGTTTTTT
cdr3_aa: CASALRQRNEKLFF

j_call: TRBJ1-2
d_call: NA
v_call: TRBV5-1
clone_size: NA
cdr3_nt: TGCGCCAGCCGCACTTCGAGGTCTGGCTATGGCTACACCTTC
cdr3_aa: CASRTSRSGYGYTF

j_call: TRBJ2-1
d_call: NA
v_call: TRBV7-3
clone_size: NA
cdr3_nt: TGTGCCAGCAGCTGGTCACGGGGTGAGCAGTTCTTC
cdr3_aa: CASSWSRGEQFF

j_call: TRBJ1-5
d_call: TRBD1
v_call: TRBV19
clone_size: NA
cdr3_nt: TGTGCCAGTAGTATGGGCAGGGGGCTAGAAACGACCCAGCATTTT
cdr3_aa: CASSMGRGLETTQHF

j_call: TRBJ2-7
d_call: TRBD2
v_call: TRBV7-9
clone_size: NA
cdr3_nt: TGTGCCAGCAGCCCCCTGGGGACTAGGCCCTACGAGCAGTACTTC
cdr3_aa: CASSPLGTRPYEQYF

j_call: TRBJ2-2
d_call: NA
v_call: TRBV5-1
clone_size: NA
cdr3_nt: TGCGCCAGCAGCTTGGTGGGGCTACAGGGCGGGGAGCTGTTTTTT
cdr3_aa: CASSLVGLQGGELFF

j_call: TRBJ2-2
d_call: NA
v_call: TRBV7-2
clone_size: NA
cdr3_nt: TGTGCCAGCAGCTTAGCGTGGGCCGACACCGGGGAGCTGTTTTTT
cdr3_aa: CASSLAWADTGELFF

j_call: TRBJ2-7
d_call: TRBD1
v_call: TRBV3-1/TRBV3-2
clone_size: NA
cdr3_nt: TGTGCCAGCAGCCAACCCGGGACAGGGGCCTACGAGCAGTACTTC
cdr3_aa: CASSQPGTGAYEQYF

j_call: TRBJ1-3
d_call: NA
v_call: TRBV4-1
clone_size: NA
cdr3_nt: TGCGCCAGCAGCCAAGACGGAACAGCCTTGTCTGGAAACACCATATATTTT
cdr3_aa: CASSQDGTALSGNTIYF

j_call: TRBJ1-2
d_call: TRBD1
v_call: TRBV3-1/TRBV3-2
clone_size: NA
cdr3_nt: TGTGCCAGCAGCCAAGATGGGCAGGGGGCTGGCTACACCTTC
cdr3_aa: CASSQDGQGAGYTF